The present entry profiles one T cell receptor (beta chain) with its context. What it binds is not known. Sequencing of cultured CD4+ T cell DNA used the Oncomine TCR Beta short-read assay. TCRdb reprocessed the PCR reads via MiXCR and lists one record per CDR3 protein. The repertoire holds roughly 26,000 distinct CDR3 sequences, about 40% seen once, with approximately 10% in the top ten. Treatment indicated: roughly nine-day PBMC culture with coronavirus spike peptide pools or control peptides (ViraFEST assay). Between the trimmed V and J ends, which lost 10 bases and 0 bases, there was a span of 30 bases. The germline CDR1 and CDR2 sequences are LNHDA and SQIVND (reference sequence). This CDR3 spans 20 amino acids. This specimen belongs to a study of vaccination and CD4 T cells after COVID-19.

The TCR sequence derives from a human donor who had recovered from COVID-19. Specimen: CD4+ T cells from blood, cultured in vitro. The J gene is TRBJ2-2, the V gene TRBV19; possibly TRBD2 for D (5 bases). This CDR3 reads CATPTRAKNSGASNTGELFF. The CDR3, as DNA: TGTGCCACCCCGACCCGGGCGAAAAACAGCGGAGCTTCGAACACCGGGGAGCTGTTTTTT.